This paragraph reports one T cell receptor beta chain. What this receptor recognizes is not known. No base quality values were provided; no much bigger clone lies one nucleotide off. This sample is part of a study of T cell changes during pregnancy in multiple sclerosis (dated by TCRdb to the late 2010s). For the wider study: The study examined how the T cell repertoire changed over the course of pregnancy in women with multiple sclerosis.

Library construction relied on the immunoSEQ multiplex PCR assay. Held by TCRdb, this immuneACCESS table contains in-frame sequences only and omits some clones. Under half of the omission traces to an unresolved V gene where checked; the cause of the rest is unknown. This sample gives about 45,000 clones in total; less than 95% of them show up just once. The ten largest clones represent roughly 0.55% of the sample. According to the germline V gene, CDR1 reads LGHNA and CDR2 reads YNFKEQ. V loses 0 bases of germline sequence and J loses 4 bases, and the interval between the two ends is 10 bases. The CDR3 holds 15 amino acids from the cysteine to the phenylalanine. Only the CDR3 DNA is retained, 45 bases long and in frame from the first base.

This material consisted of CD4+ T cells from peripheral blood mononuclear cells, taken in the third trimester of pregnancy. The receptor comes from a female donor with multiple sclerosis, enrolled in a pregnancy study. The V and J segments used are TRBV4-2 and TRBJ1-5; confidence is insufficient to name the D gene. The CDR3 amino acid sequence is: CASSQDSTVNQPQHF. The nucleotide sequence is given as TGTGCCAGCAGCCAAGATAGTACAGTTAATCAGCCCCAGCATTTT.